The 32 T cell receptor beta chains below all came from one sample that was sequenced in a study of blood T cell repertoires in COVID-19. Assay: immunoSEQ multiplex PCR; the TCRdb copy retains only in-frame clones and omits some. The table has around 100,000 clones, under 90% seen once. Sequenced material: peripheral blood. The receptors derive from a human donor in a cohort sampled during active COVID-19.

V is TRBV24-1 and J is TRBJ2-1; 7 nucleotides match TRBD1. Trimming cost V 4 bases and J 8 bases; bases outside gene matches: 4. Per the germline V gene, CDR1 is KGHDR and CDR2 is SFDVKD. This CDR3 spans 13 amino acids. The DNA of the CDR3 is TGTGCCACCAGTGAGGACAGGTATGATGAGCAGTTCTTC. This translates into CATSEDRYDEQFF.

The chain is built from TRBV29-1 and TRBJ1-1; possibly TRBD1 for D (6 bases). V was pared by 4 bases and J by 5 bases, with 11 bases between. CDR1 SQVTM and CDR2 ANQGSEA come from the germline V gene. CDR3 length: 12 residues. The CDR3: CSVVQGLTEAFF. The CDR3 DNA is TGCAGCGTTGTTCAGGGGTTGACTGAAGCTTTCTTT.

The chain employs TRBV7-2 and TRBJ1-3; 9 bases align to TRBD1. V lost 1 base and J lost 3; bases outside the gene matches: 1. CDR3 length equals 15 residues. Germline lookup yields CDR1 SGHTA and CDR2 FQGNSA. In nucleotides, the CDR3 is TGTGCCAGCAGCTTAGACAGGGGGCATGGAAACACCATATATTTT. This translates into CASSLDRGHGNTIYF.

This chain uses TRBV18 with TRBJ1-4; TRBD1 matches 7 bases. The V segment lost 8 bases and the J segment 0 bases; nucleotides outside the gene matches: 3. The CDR3 has 14 residues. Germline V CDR1 and CDR2: KGHSH, LQKENI. In nucleotides, the CDR3 is TGTGCCAGCGCAGGGGGAGCAACTAATGAAAAACTGTTTTTT. Its protein is CASAGGATNEKLFF.

V is TRBV2 and J is TRBJ1-6; D gene ambiguous. Trimming took off 7 bases at V and 7 bases at J, with 5 bases between the two ends. The germline gives CDR1 SNHLY, CDR2 FYNNEI. The CDR3 spans 11 residues. DNA for the CDR3: TGTGCCAGCAAGCTGAATTCACCCCTCCACTTT. Translated, it gives CASKLNSPLHF.

The CDR3 is CASGLGWPYEQYF. DNA for the CDR3: TGTGCCAGTGGGCTTGGGTGGCCCTACGAGCAGTACTTC. V is TRBV6-5 and J is TRBJ2-7; D call uncertain. The V gene lost 9 bases and the J gene lost 2 bases, with 14 bases spanning the gap. Per the germline V gene, CDR1 is MNHEY and CDR2 is SVGAGI. The CDR3 contains 13 residues.

The chain is built from TRBV20-1 and TRBJ2-2, with D possibly matching TRBD2 (6 bases). The germline V gene has CDR1 DFQATT and CDR2 SNEGSKA (reference sequence). The CDR3 is 14 residues long. Trimming removed 3 bases at V and 3 bases at J, with 11 bases between. This CDR3 reads CSASGGLHTGELFF. The CDR3 nucleotides read TGCAGTGCTAGTGGGGGACTCCACACCGGGGAGCTGTTTTTT.

DNA of the CDR3: TGCGCCAGCAGTTTAGGGGTTTCTGGAAACACCATATATTTT. Amino acid sequence: CASSLGVSGNTIYF. This sequence joins TRBV5-1 and TRBJ1-3; a possible D gene is TRBD1 (5 bases). There are 14 residues in the CDR3. V lost 5 bases to trimming and J lost 1 base, with 10 bases between them. The germline V gene has CDR1 SGHRS and CDR2 YFSETQ.

This clone was recorded a few times. The gene calls are TRBV20-1 and TRBJ2-1; D is perhaps TRBD2 (6 bases). The CDR3 consists of 14 residues. Looked up from germline, CDR1 is DFQATT and CDR2 is SNEGSKA (reference sequence). V lost 3 bases and J lost 3, with 12 bases in between. In DNA form, the CDR3 reads TGCAGTGCTAGTGTCGGGGGATACTACAATGAGCAGTTCTTC. Translating gives CSASVGGYYNEQFF.

This clone appeared once. The chain joins TRBV28 to TRBJ1-2, with D unclear. V shed 3 bases and J shed 3 bases, with 11 bases lying between them. The CDR3 runs to 14 residues. CDR1 and CDR2 from the germline V gene are MDHEN and SYDVKM. The CDR3 DNA follows: TGTGCCAGCAGTTTCTCGGGAAAATACTATGGCTACACCTTC. Its translation is CASSFSGKYYGYTF.

The chain uses TRBV6-5 and TRBJ1-3; no clear D gene. This CDR3 has 15 residues. The germline V and J ends were trimmed by 0 bases and 0 bases, with 6 bases remaining between them. Germline-derived CDR1 and CDR2 are MNHEY and SVGAGI. The CDR3 protein is CASSYSPDSGNTIYF. The CDR3 region has the DNA TGTGCCAGCAGTTACTCCCCAGACTCTGGAAACACCATATATTTT.

The V call is TRBV27, the J call TRBJ2-2; 8 nucleotides align to TRBD2. This CDR3 is 17 amino acids long. Germline V lookup: CDR1 MNHEY, CDR2 SMNVEV (reference sequence). V lost 1 base, J lost 3 bases, and 7 bases stayed unmatched. This CDR3 is CASSLWVRGGHTGELFF. CDR3 bases: TGTGCCAGCAGTTTATGGGTCCGCGGGGGGCACACCGGGGAGCTGTTTTTT.

This clone appeared once. The CDR3 DNA reads TGTGCCAGCAGTGAAGGGATACAGGGTAACACCGGGGAGCTGTTTTTT. It translates to CASSEGIQGNTGELFF. The chain uses TRBV2 and TRBJ2-2; D is perhaps TRBD1 (6 bases). The CDR3 runs 16 residues. The V gene's germline CDR1 is SNHLY and CDR2 FYNNEI. The V and J ends lost 1 base and 2 bases respectively, with 11 bases between them.

This chain connects TRBV2 to TRBJ1-5; 8 bases match TRBD1. J was trimmed by 0 bases and V by 6 bases; bases with no gene match: 7. Germline-derived CDR1 and CDR2 are SNHLY and FYNNEI. CDR3 length: 16 residues. The CDR3 protein is CASRLETGVSNQPQHF. The CDR3, as DNA: TGTGCCAGCAGATTAGAGACAGGGGTTAGCAATCAGCCCCAGCATTTT.

A single count supports this clone. The V and J genes are TRBV28 and TRBJ1-4, with D possibly TRBD1 on 6 matching bases. Germline assignment: CDR1 MDHEN and CDR2 SYDVKM. This CDR3 is 11 amino acids long. The V end was cut by 6 bases, the J end by 10 bases, with 9 bases between. Here the CDR3 reads CASREQGKLFF. The CDR3 bases are TGTGCCAGCAGGGAACAGGGAAAACTGTTTTTT.

The chain uses TRBV3-1 (or the pseudogene TRBV3-2) and TRBJ1-1, with D uncertain. In germline, CDR1 is LGHDT, CDR2 YNNKEL (reference sequence). Deletions cut 0 bases from V and 8 bases from J, with 7 bases between. The CDR3 loop spans 12 amino acids. CDR3 region: CASSQDQKEAFF. CDR3 nucleotides: TGTGCCAGCAGCCAAGATCAGAAGGAAGCTTTCTTT.

The chain has TRBV5-4 and TRBJ1-4, with TRBD1 matching 7 bases. V lost 4 bases and J lost 8; bases outside the gene matches: 11. Germline V gene sequence: CDR1 SGHNT, CDR2 YYREEE (reference sequence). This CDR3 is built from 15 residues. This CDR3 is CASSRSQGGTEKLFF. CDR3 coding DNA: TGTGCCAGCAGCCGTTCCCAGGGGGGAACCGAAAAACTGTTTTTT.

This chain uses TRBV19 with TRBJ1-1; D call uncertain. Trimming cost V 4 bases and J 1 base, with 7 bases left between them. Germline V lookup: CDR1 LNHDA, CDR2 SQIVND (reference sequence). This CDR3 is 13 amino acids long. CDR3 protein: CASSTHGNTEAFF. The CDR3, as DNA: TGTGCCAGTAGTACCCACGGGAACACTGAAGCTTTCTTT. Supplemented by reference TRBV19 and TRBJ1-1, the full variable domain reads DGGITQSPKYLFRKEGQNVTLSCEQNLNHDAMYWYRQDPGQGLRLIYYSQIVNDFQKGDIAEGYSVSREKKESFPLTVTSAQKNPTAFYLCASSTHGNTEAFFGQGTRLTVV.

This clone was found once. The gene calls are TRBV18 and TRBJ2-1, with 9 bases matching TRBD2. The CDR3 covers 16 residues. The junction had 4 bases not matched to a gene; V was cut back by 0 bases and J by 4 bases. Looked up from germline, CDR1 is KGHSH and CDR2 is LQKENI. CDR3 loop: CASSPPERGVYNEQFF. The DNA of the CDR3 is TGTGCCAGCTCACCACCGGAGCGGGGGGTTTACAATGAGCAGTTCTTC.

The rearrangement joins TRBV6-5 to TRBJ2-3; 8 bases are a match to TRBD2. V gave up 7 bases and J gave up 7 bases; unmatched junction bases: 7. Germline CDR1 and CDR2: MNHEY and SVGAGI. The CDR3 contains 13 residues. CDR3 sequence (DNA): TGTGCCAGCAAGTTAACTAGCGGAAATACGCAGTATTTT. Its translation: CASKLTSGNTQYF.

V gene TRBV5-1 combines with J gene TRBJ2-1; TRBD2 might be the D (6 bases). Germline CDR1 SGHRS, CDR2 YFSETQ. Trimming removed 1 base at V and 8 bases at J, with 13 bases between. The CDR3 length is 14 residues. For the CDR3, the DNA is TGCGCCAGCAGCTTGACCGGGAGTTTGGATGAGCAGTTCTTC. As protein: CASSLTGSLDEQFF.

The chain employs TRBV18 and TRBJ1-1, with 7 bases that match TRBD1. The length of the CDR3 is 15 residues. V was clipped by 3 bases and J by 1 base; unmatched bases: 5. Germline CDR1 KGHSH, CDR2 LQKENI. The CDR3 region is CASSPRNRGNTEAFF. The DNA for the CDR3 is TGTGCCAGCTCACCGCGGAACAGGGGGAACACTGAAGCTTTCTTT.

In DNA, the CDR3 is TGTGCCAGTAGTCGGACAGGCTACGTTCGGGACAATCAGCCCCAGCATTTT. It translates to CASSRTGYVRDNQPQHF. The chain carries TRBV19 and TRBJ1-5; 7 bases are a match to TRBD1. The CDR3 is 17 residues long. Trimming took 5 bases from V and 3 from J; bases not matched to a gene: 13. The germline V gene has CDR1 LNHDA and CDR2 SQIVND (reference sequence).

This chain uses TRBV10-1 with TRBJ2-2; 7 bases are a match to TRBD1. The germline V gene has CDR1 WNHNN and CDR2 SYGVQD (reference sequence). The CDR3 is 15 amino acids. Unmatched junction bases numbered 4, after V lost 5 bases and J lost 1 base. The CDR3 protein is CASSPRTGNTGELFF. For the CDR3, the DNA is TGCGCCAGCAGTCCCAGGACAGGGAACACCGGGGAGCTGTTTTTT.

The chain carries TRBV6-5 and TRBJ1-5; D is perhaps TRBD1 (6 bases). CDR1 is MNHEY, CDR2 SVGAGI, per germline. There are 14 residues in the CDR3. Trimming stripped 7 bases from V and 3 bases from J, with 13 bases between. The CDR3 DNA reads as TGTGCCAGCAAGGGTTCAGGGGTCAATCAGCCCCAGCATTTT. Protein sequence: CASKGSGVNQPQHF.

This chain uses TRBV6-4 with TRBJ2-2, with 11 bases aligning to TRBD2. From germline, CDR1 is MRHNA and CDR2 SNTAGT. CDR3 length equals 14 residues. V was pared by 11 bases and J by 6 bases, with 8 bases of the junction left unmatched. The CDR3 DNA sequence: TGTGCCTTTCGTAGCGGGAGGGCGGCCGGGGAGCTGTTTTTT. Amino acids: CAFRSGRAAGELFF.

This clone has just a few counts. V and J are TRBV4-1 and TRBJ2-2, with a tentative D call TRBD1 (6 bases). Germline CDR1 MGHRA, CDR2 YSYEKL. Trimming pared 0 bases from V and 7 bases from J, leaving 18 bases between. The CDR3 consists of 17 residues. CDR3: CASSQDGGHQEVGELFF. CDR3 DNA sequence: TGCGCCAGCAGCCAAGATGGGGGACACCAGGAGGTCGGGGAGCTGTTTTTT.

V gene TRBV3-1 (or the pseudogene TRBV3-2) combines with J gene TRBJ1-2; possible D gene TRBD1, 5 bases. The CDR3 has 14 residues. The V and J ends lost 4 bases and 6 bases respectively, with 15 bases between them. Germline lookup yields CDR1 LGHDT and CDR2 YNNKEL (reference sequence). The CDR3 bases are TGTGCCAGCAGCCCAATCTCAGGGTACGATGGCTACACCTTC. This encodes CASSPISGYDGYTF.

The table lists this clone with a few counts. This rearrangement joins TRBV18 to TRBJ2-7, with unresolved D. This CDR3 contains 14 residues. Germline CDR1 reads KGHSH; CDR2 reads LQKENI. The germline V and J ends were trimmed by 1 base and 3 bases, with 10 bases remaining between them. The CDR3 nucleotides read TGTGCCAGCTCACCACAGGATCAGCGCTACGAGCAGTACTTC. Translated: CASSPQDQRYEQYF.

The chain has TRBV7-8 and TRBJ2-1; 8 bases are shared with TRBD1. Germline assignment: CDR1 SGHVS and CDR2 FQNEAQ. The CDR3 is 13 amino acids. Unmatched junction bases numbered 3, after V lost 4 bases and J lost 7 bases. CDR3 loop: CASSSQGANEQFF. The DNA for the CDR3 is TGTGCCAGCAGCTCCCAGGGGGCGAATGAGCAGTTCTTC. The full variable domain, rest sourced from reference TRBV7-8 and TRBJ2-1, is GAGVSQSPRYKVAKRGQDVALRCDPISGHVSLFWYQQALGQGPEFLTYFQNEAQLDKSGLPSDRFFAERPEGSVSTLKIQRTQQEDSAVYLCASSSQGANEQFFGPGTRLTVL.

The J gene is TRBJ1-6, the V gene TRBV6-4, with D unresolved. Per the germline V gene, CDR1 is MRHNA and CDR2 is SNTAGT. This CDR3 spans 15 amino acids. V was shortened by 0 bases and J by 7 bases, with 10 bases between the two germline ends. The CDR3 DNA is TGTGCCAGCAGTGACTCGAGCGCTGGGAATTCACCCCTCCACTTT. Translation: CASSDSSAGNSPLHF.

CDR3 amino acids: CASSSRPPYNEQFF. As DNA, the CDR3 is TGTGCCAGCAGTTCCAGGCCTCCCTACAATGAGCAGTTCTTC. The chain recombines TRBV6-2 or TRBV6-3 with TRBJ2-1; D ambiguous. V dropped 4 bases and J dropped 2 bases, with 9 bases sitting between them. Germline V lookup: CDR1 MNHEY, CDR2 SVGEGT. The CDR3 has 14 residues.